The rows below give T cell receptor beta chains drawn from one sample of a study of cytomegalovirus exposure and HLA in healthy donors. This table comes from immunoSEQ multiplex PCR, and its TCRdb copy is limited to in-frame clones, with some not included. Of 90,000 to 100,000 clones listed, roughly four fifths are singletons. The source material was PBMCs. These receptors originate from a man aged 45-60 years in good health and CMV-seronegative. Each CDR3 is given with its conserved first and last residue. Fields, in order: J gene, V gene, clone size, D gene, CDR3 DNA, CDR3 protein. The D gene is left open where the match is weak. Only some rows state a clone size, as once, few, many or a class for expanded clones.

>TRBJ2-2|TRBV4-2|few|NA
TGTGCCAGCAGCCAAGATAGTTCGGGACACTTAGGAACCGGGGAGCTGTTTTTT
CASSQDSSGHLGTGELFF
>TRBJ2-5|TRBV2|NA|NA
TGTGCCAGCGGTGAAAGGAGGCAGGCGGAGACCCAGTACTTC
CASGERRQAETQYF
>TRBJ1-2|TRBV29-1|NA|NA
TGCAGCGTTGTAATGGACGGGGGGCATGGCTACCCCTTC
CSVVMDGGHGYPF
>TRBJ2-5|TRBV19|NA|NA
TGTGCCAGTAGTATAGTGTCGAGGGGGCAAGAGACCCAGTACTTC
CASSIVSRGQETQYF
>TRBJ2-7|TRBV5-4|NA|NA
TGTGCCAGCAGCTTGGGGACACTTAACGAGCAGTACTTC
CASSLGTLNEQYF
>TRBJ2-1|TRBV9|NA|NA
TGTGCCAGCAGCGTAGCACTATCGGATGAGCAGTTCTTC
CASSVALSDEQFF
>TRBJ1-1|TRBV9|NA|NA
TGTGCCAGCAGCGTAGTAGAAGGGGCGGGAAGCACTGAAGCTTTCTTT
CASSVVEGAGSTEAFF
>TRBJ2-1|TRBV5-1|NA|TRBD1
TGCGCCAGCAGCGTCGGGACAGGGAGGGACTACAATGAGCAGTTCTTC
CASSVGTGRDYNEQFF
>TRBJ2-1|TRBV27|NA|TRBD2
TGTGCCAGCAGTTTAGGTCGCTGGCGGGAGGGCCGGGATGAGCAGTTCTTC
CASSLGRWREGRDEQFF
>TRBJ2-1|TRBV14|NA|TRBD2
TGTGCCAGCAGCCTGGGACTAGGGTTCAATGAGCAGTTCTTC
CASSLGLGFNEQFF
>TRBJ2-3|TRBV5-1|NA|TRBD1
TGCGCCAGCAGTCTACTGACGGGACAGGGCACAGATACGCAGTATTTT
CASSLLTGQGTDTQYF
>TRBJ2-5|TRBV6-1|NA|NA
TGTGCCAGCACCAGGGGCCAAGAGACCCAGTACTTC
CASTRGQETQYF
>TRBJ2-7|TRBV4-1|NA|TRBD2
TGCGCCAGCAGCCCAGTTAGCGGGACCCTACGCGAGCAGTACTTC
CASSPVSGTLREQYF
>TRBJ2-7|TRBV29-1|NA|TRBD1
TGCAGCGTTGGCCTCGTAAACAGGGGGCTCATCGAGCAGTACTTC
CSVGLVNRGLIEQYF
>TRBJ2-1|TRBV1|once|NA
TGCACCAGCAGCCATATAACTGCGGGAGACAAGTACAATGAGCAGTTCTTC
CTSSHITAGDKYNEQFF
>TRBJ2-1|TRBV21-1|NA|NA
TGTGCCAGCAGCCGCGAGACAGTAACAGGGCCAGGCTCCTACAATGAGCAGTTCTTC
CASSRETVTGPGSYNEQFF
>TRBJ1-5|TRBV10-3|NA|TRBD1
TGTGCCATCAGTGAGAATACAGGGGGCAATCAGCCCCAGCATTTT
CAISENTGGNQPQHF
>TRBJ2-1|TRBV7-9|few|TRBD1
TGTGCCAGCAGCTTATTCGGGACAGGGGGCCTAGATGAGCAGTTCTTC
CASSLFGTGGLDEQFF
>TRBJ2-5|TRBV10-2|NA|NA
TGCGCCAGCAGTGAGAACAGCCAAGAGACCCAGTACTTC
CASSENSQETQYF
>TRBJ2-4|TRBV10-3|NA|NA
TGTGCCATCAGTGAGTCGCCGGTGGAGGTTCAGTACTTC
CAISESPVEVQYF
>TRBJ2-1|TRBV14|NA|NA
TGTGCCAGCAGCCAAGTAGGAGTCCTAAATGAGCAGTTCTTC
CASSQVGVLNEQFF
>TRBJ2-6|TRBV5-1|NA|NA
TGCGCCAGCAGCTTGTTTTTTACATCAGGGACTGGGGCCAACGTCCTGACTTTC
CASSLFFTSGTGANVLTF
>TRBJ2-2|TRBV27|NA|NA
TGTGCCAGCAGTTTATCCGGTCTGAACACCGGGGAGCTGTTTTTT
CASSLSGLNTGELFF
>TRBJ2-3|TRBV7-3|NA|NA
TGTGCCAGCAGCTCCTCCCGCACAGATACGCAGTATTTT
CASSSSRTDTQYF
>TRBJ2-5|TRBV2|once|NA
TGTGCCAGCAGTGGGGGGCTAGGAGAGACCCAGTACTTC
CASSGGLGETQYF
>TRBJ1-4|TRBV7-9|NA|NA
TGTGCCAGCAGCTTACAGGGCGGAACTAATGAAAAACTGTTTTTT
CASSLQGGTNEKLFF
>TRBJ2-1|TRBV7-2|NA|TRBD2
TGTGCCAGCAGGTGGGGGGGTGGTGAGCAGTTCTTC
CASRWGGGEQFF
>TRBJ2-7|TRBV4-1|NA|NA
TGCGCCAGCAGCCAAGAGGAGGGTCTAGCGCAACGAACCTACGAGCAGTACTTC
CASSQEEGLAQRTYEQYF
>TRBJ2-1|TRBV28|NA|TRBD2
TGTGCCAGCAGTCTCCCGGGACTAGCGATGGCTGAGCAGTTCTTC
CASSLPGLAMAEQFF
>TRBJ2-7|TRBV7-9|once|NA
TGTGCCAGCAGCTTAAGAGGAGGGCCCAACGCCGAGCAGTACTTC
CASSLRGGPNAEQYF
>TRBJ1-2|TRBV5-1|NA|NA
TGCGCCAGCAGCTCCTCATCGGCGGCCCTCTATGGCTACACCTTC
CASSSSSAALYGYTF
>TRBJ2-7|TRBV28|NA|TRBD2
TGTGCCAGCAGGTTCGAGCGGGGCTACGAGCAGTACTTC
CASRFERGYEQYF
>TRBJ2-7|TRBV7-9|NA|TRBD1
TGTGCCAGCAGCTTACTTATTACAGGGGGAGGTGAGCAGTACTTC
CASSLLITGGGEQYF
>TRBJ2-1|TRBV5-4|NA|TRBD1
TGTGCCAGCAGCTTGGGGGGACAGGAACTTGGTGAGCAGTTCTTC
CASSLGGQELGEQFF
>TRBJ2-3|TRBV5-6|NA|NA
TGTGCCAGCAGCTTGTATTCGCTAGTCGCAGATACGCAGTATTTT
CASSLYSLVADTQYF
>TRBJ2-5|TRBV15|NA|TRBD1
TGTGCCACCAGCAGACAATCCGGGACAGGGGGTAGGGAGACCCAGTACTTC
CATSRQSGTGGRETQYF
>TRBJ1-3|TRBV9|NA|NA
TGTGCCAGCAGCGTAGGAGGACTCTCCCCGCCGGGAAACACCATATATTTT
CASSVGGLSPPGNTIYF
>TRBJ2-1|TRBV6-6|NA|NA
TGTGCCAGCAGCCGGGTAGGGGGTGGTGAGCAGTTCTTC
CASSRVGGGEQFF
>TRBJ1-1|TRBV2|NA|NA
TGTGCCAGCTCGAGCACTGAAGCTTTCTTT
CASSSTEAFF
>TRBJ2-1|TRBV9|NA|TRBD2
TGTGCCAGCAGCGAAGTCCTAGCGGAATCCTACAATGAGCAGTTCTTC
CASSEVLAESYNEQFF
>TRBJ1-4|TRBV5-5|NA|TRBD1
TGTGCCAGCAGCTTCGGACAGGGTACAACTAATGAAAAACTGTTTTTT
CASSFGQGTTNEKLFF
>TRBJ2-3|TRBV5-4|NA|NA
TGTGCCAGCAGCTCCTATACAGATACGCAGTATTTT
CASSSYTDTQYF
>TRBJ1-1|TRBV5-3|NA|NA
TGTGCCAGAAGCTTTAATTTCCTGAACACTGAAGCTTTCTTT
CARSFNFLNTEAFF
>TRBJ1-4|TRBV5-5|NA|TRBD1
TGTGCCAGCAGCTTGGGGCAGGGGGGAAATGAAAAACTGTTTTTT
CASSLGQGGNEKLFF
>TRBJ2-2|TRBV5-1|NA|TRBD1
TGCGCCAGCAGCTTGGCCCCCAACAGGGGCCGCAACACCGGGGAGCTGTTTTTT
CASSLAPNRGRNTGELFF
>TRBJ1-5|TRBV27|NA|NA
TGTGCCAGCAGTTCCCGGGGACAGCCCCAGCATTTT
CASSSRGQPQHF
>TRBJ1-5|TRBV19|once|NA
TGTGCCAGTAGTTCCGGGGGGTCTTACAATCAGCCCCAGCATTTT
CASSSGGSYNQPQHF
>TRBJ2-3|TRBV7-9|NA|TRBD1
TGTGCCAGCAGAACCGGACAGGGTGGCGATACGCAGTATTTT
CASRTGQGGDTQYF
>TRBJ2-5|TRBV6-5|few|TRBD1
TGTGCCAGCAGTCCACGGGACAGGCCACCGGAGACCCAGTACTTC
CASSPRDRPPETQYF
>TRBJ2-5|TRBV29-1|NA|NA
TGCAGCGCCGGAAAGGGGGAGACCCAGTACTTC
CSAGKGETQYF
>TRBJ2-1|TRBV11-3|NA|NA
TGTGCCAGCAGCTTTAGAGGCAATGAGCAGTTCTTC
CASSFRGNEQFF
>TRBJ2-5|TRBV2|NA|NA
TGTGCCAGCAGCTCCAGACAGTACCAGGAGACCCAGTACTTC
CASSSRQYQETQYF
>TRBJ2-1|TRBV19|NA|NA
TGTGCCAGTAGTATCGGAATTGCGGCCTTTACCCTCTCCTACAATGAGCAGTTCTTC
CASSIGIAAFTLSYNEQFF
>TRBJ2-1|TRBV5-5|NA|TRBD1
TGTGCCAGCAGCGTCCGGGACAGCTCCTACAATGAGCAGTTCTTC
CASSVRDSSYNEQFF
>TRBJ1-2|TRBV10-3|NA|NA
TGTGCCATCAGTGAGTCGCTTCAGGGGCCCTTTAACTATGGCTACACCTTC
CAISESLQGPFNYGYTF
>TRBJ2-1|TRBV5-1|once|TRBD1
TGCGCCAGCAGCTTGGGAGGGGGCCTGTACAATGAGCAGTTCTTC
CASSLGGGLYNEQFF
>TRBJ1-1|TRBV19|NA|NA
TGTGCCAGTAGGCCGGACATCTCCCCCACTGAAGCTTTCTTT
CASRPDISPTEAFF